In its sample, the clone carrying this T cell receptor (beta chain) was seen once. Recruitment covered about two dozen US areas and drew participants whose ages spanned roughly 18 to 95 years. This entry belongs to a study of blood T cell repertoires in COVID-19. Study-wide context: PBMCs, B-cell-depleted T cells, or T cells provided the cDNA or gDNA that made up the material.

Methods used by the authors: By means of reference gene primer amplification, nucleated cell counts were estimated. The assay was immunoSEQ multiplex PCR, and TCRdb's table has in-frame clones only and misses some. V, J and clone size derive from that table, while D and trimming were established from the DNA sequence. The table shows some 290,000 clones, with roughly 90% occurring only once. The sample comprised PBMCs or T cells enriched from blood (not recorded which). This TCR was sampled from a woman aged 40 to 49 with acute COVID-19.

The CDR3 sequence is CASSLTTDYNSPLHF. The CDR3 coding sequence is TGTGCCAGCAGCTTAACGACAGACTATAATTCACCCCTCCACTTT. The J gene is TRBJ1-6, the V gene TRBV7-6; D may be TRBD1 (5 bases). The germline CDR1 and CDR2 sequences are SGHVS and FNYEAQ. This CDR3 is built from 15 residues. Trimming took 2 bases from V and 3 from J, leaving 8 bases between them.